This T cell receptor beta chain was sequenced in a study of CD8 T cells in Susac syndrome. This CDR3 has 11 residues. RNA, at about 0.45 to 1 ug, was reverse transcribed with random hexamers. An immunoSEQ multiplex PCR amplified TCR beta CDR3 over 54 Vbeta and 13 Jbeta. TCRdb itself ran the immunoSEQ multiplex PCR reads through MiXCR, one entry per CDR3 protein. The sample lists over 70,000 distinct CDR3 sequences, approximately 96% occurring once. This chain connects TRBV21-1 to TRBJ1-5. TRBV21-1 constitutes a pseudogene. The sample taken for sequencing was CD8+ T cells from PBMCs. This TCR was sampled from a human donor with Susac syndrome. The CDR3 coding sequence is TGTGCCAGCACATACAATCAGCCCCAGCATTTT. It specifies CASTYNQPQHF.